This is a list of T cell receptor beta chains from one sample in a study of glioma-infiltrating T cells after dendritic cell vaccination. Generated by immunoSEQ multiplex PCR, the TCRdb table keeps only in-frame clones and is missing some. The data show 90,000 to 110,000 clones, around 87% seen once. Sample: blood, taken after dendritic cell vaccination. All receptors come from a human donor with glioblastoma. Each CDR3 is given without its conserved first and last residue.

V gene,J gene,CDR3 protein
TRBV30,TRBJ1-2,AWSVSGFGYT
TRBV18,TRBJ1-2,ASSPVKAGVRGYT
TRBV30,TRBJ2-7,AWRLAGRTYEQY
TRBV7-3,TRBJ1-2,ASSSQGTGGYT
TRBV19,TRBJ1-5,ASSIGDQPQH
TRBV5-4,TRBJ2-1,ASNLDRGNEQF
TRBV27,TRBJ2-1,ASRDFGPNEQF
TRBV29-1,TRBJ2-1,SVDRLAGPGQF
TRBV2,TRBJ2-1,AGKGTRRNEQF
TRBV7-9,TRBJ2-7,ASSLGGTGRKEQY
TRBV1,TRBJ1-6,TSSQDLEPGTGQNSPLH
TRBV7-9,TRBJ2-5,ASYMEGSGTQY
TRBV12-2,TRBJ1-5,ASRLQQGAVGNQPQH
TRBV21-1,TRBJ2-3,ASSTDERGDEAFSTDTQY
TRBV5-1,TRBJ2-1,ASTRDTYNNEQF
TRBV7-8,TRBJ1-2,ASSTGQNYGYT
TRBV5-4,TRBJ2-1,ASSLDSLAGNEQF
TRBV21-1,TRBJ2-7,ASSKTDLQTLTYEQY
TRBV5-1,TRBJ2-3,ASSLAAGSAGTDTQY
TRBV4-2,TRBJ2-7,ASSHLGRTSGTYEQY
TRBV5-4,TRBJ1-2,ASSFISNYGYT
TRBV4-2,TRBJ2-1,ASSQDFGQGDEQF
TRBV5-6,TRBJ1-3,ASSLVAGRGNTIY
TRBV5-6,TRBJ1-1,ASSSVSVNTEAF
TRBV5-1,TRBJ2-3,ASSIGRGSTDTQY
TRBV7-3,TRBJ2-1,ASSLFITGNEQF
TRBV11-3,TRBJ2-5,ASSEGVGRGETQY
TRBV28,TRBJ2-7,ASSLGGGSSYEQY
TRBV9,TRBJ1-1,ASSVAPQGRSNTEAF
TRBV6-1,TRBJ2-1,ASRWGGYNEQF
TRBV30,TRBJ1-5,AWSSTENQPQH
TRBV5-1,TRBJ2-5,ASSLDGQGPVETQY
TRBV16,TRBJ1-6,ASSQVRQGHSPLH
TRBV2,TRBJ2-5,ASSEGGQETQY
TRBV7-9,TRBJ1-2,ASSSITRTGIGGYT
TRBV30,TRBJ1-2,AWSDQGNYGYT
TRBV7-9,TRBJ2-3,ASSLLPGLAGGLTDTQY
TRBV19,TRBJ1-4,ASSMGTSVNEKLF
TRBV5-1,TRBJ2-2,ASSLTGSTGELF
TRBV2,TRBJ1-6,ASSIYGQGLDSPLH
TRBV6-5,TRBJ1-4,ASSSGTGQEKLF